The following is a TCR beta chain sequence with its context. The V gene's germline CDR1 is SGHTA and CDR2 FQGNSA. V lost 6 bases to trimming and J lost 7 bases, with 15 bases between them. The CDR3 is 14 amino acids. Two negative PCRs, clearance, or symptom resolution were required of recovered Cohort 3 donors. The data are from a study of blood T cell repertoires in COVID-19. As originally analysed: The assay estimated nucleated cells by amplifying reference gene primers. Measured with immunoSEQ multiplex PCR; TCRdb has only the in-frame clones, and not every one. V and J calls and clone size come straight from that table; D and trimming were deduced from the DNA. Of hundreds of thousands of clones in the sample, around 90% were seen once.

The V gene is TRBV7-2, the J gene TRBJ2-2, with a tentative D call TRBD1 (6 bases). The receptor comes from a woman aged 30 to 39 who had recovered from COVID-19. Source material: PBMCs or T cells enriched from blood (not recorded which). In nucleotides, the CDR3 is TGTGCCAGCAGAAAAGGTGGGGGCATCGGGGAGCTGTTTTTT. Encoded protein: CASRKGGGIGELFF.